This T cell receptor beta chain emerged from a study of blood T cell repertoires in COVID-19. This clone was found once. Between the trimmed V and J ends, which lost 4 bases and 5 bases, there was a span of 12 bases. The germline gives CDR1 SGHTS, CDR2 YDEGEE. The CDR3 runs 14 residues. The study recruited people aged 18 to 89 years across roughly 25 US areas. Cohort placement rested on clinical history that participants reported themselves. The data were produced by immunoSEQ multiplex PCR, yet TCRdb's version contains in-frame clones alone and is incomplete. The sample lists some 350,000 clones; roughly 87% were seen once.

This chain links TRBV5-8 with TRBJ2-2; possibly TRBD2 for D (6 bases). Sequenced material: PBMCs or T cells enriched from blood (not recorded which). The sequence was collected from a woman between 25 and 40 years old who had recovered from COVID-19. CDR3 coding DNA: TGTGCCAGCAGCCCGCGGGCGGGGACCGGGGAGCTGTTTTTT. It is translated as CASSPRAGTGELFF.